This is a list of T cell receptor beta chains from one sample in a study of graft-versus-host responses after intestinal transplantation. Assay: immunoSEQ multiplex PCR; the TCRdb copy retains only in-frame clones and omits some. The sample consists of almost 40,000 clones, 90% to 95% of them appearing once. Their antigen targets remain unknown. The starting material was unstimulated CD8+ T cells sorted from spleen or lymph node cells, obtained before transplant. Every receptor here comes from a human donor who was the organ donor for an intestinal transplant. Each CDR3 is given without its conserved first and last residue.

V gene	J gene	CDR3 length	CDR3 protein
TRBV6-5	TRBJ2-5	12	ASSYGMEQETQY
TRBV7-2	TRBJ2-5	11	ASSVGLAETQY
TRBV9	TRBJ1-1	13	ASSAYGGGNTEAF
TRBV27	TRBJ2-7	12	ASTPFGGAYEQY
TRBV4-2	TRBJ2-7	15	ASSQDRNGGVSYEQY
TRBV27	TRBJ2-3	12	ASSLAGGLHTQY
TRBV28	TRBJ1-1	12	ASSFLGGGTEAF
TRBV27	TRBJ2-2	13	ASSLSSGGTGELF
TRBV5-5	TRBJ2-5	13	ASSLVAGAYETQY
TRBV30	TRBJ1-5	12	AWSETPSNQPQH
TRBV5-4	TRBJ2-1	14	ASSASGGTADNEQF
TRBV5-1	TRBJ1-2	15	ASRVGSGQPSNYGYT
TRBV4-3	TRBJ1-1	12	ASSPGGGYTEAF
TRBV7-6	TRBJ2-2	11	ASSWTGAGELF
TRBV7-9	TRBJ2-5	13	ASIARRGFGETQY
TRBV18	TRBJ2-7	13	ASSRDRGPSYEQY
TRBV18	TRBJ2-5	11	ASSPWGDETQY
TRBV7-8	TRBJ1-2	10	ASSLDNYGYT
TRBV19	TRBJ1-1	14	ASSMKGAWVNTEAF
TRBV5-1	TRBJ2-5	12	ASSPPAGGGTQY
TRBV7-9	TRBJ2-3	13	ASKADRGLRDTQY
TRBV21-1	TRBJ1-3	13	ASSTDRELGNTIY
TRBV4-1	TRBJ2-5	13	ASSQEGAGQETQY
TRBV7-2	TRBJ1-2	12	ASSAPDSNYGYT
TRBV6-1	TRBJ2-7	14	ASSELFPGQEYEQY
TRBV7-6	TRBJ2-7	14	ASSLRSAGDTYEQY